These T cell receptor beta chains were read from a single sample in a study of T cells in tumors after PD-1 blockade. Sequencing used immunoSEQ multiplex PCR; TCRdb keeps in-frame clones, though not all of them. The repertoire holds 20,000 to 25,000 clones, with approximately 78% as singletons. Sequencing was performed on PBMCs, taken before anti-PD-1 treatment. The receptors originated from a human donor with basal cell carcinoma. The CDR3 runs from the conserved cysteine through the conserved F or W. The D gene is left open where the match is weak. The listing skips clone size in some rows; elsewhere it reads once, few, many or a size class.

D: -
V: TRBV18
J: TRBJ2-7
size: -
DNA: TGTGCCAGCTCACATCGGCCGGGACACCCCTCCTACGAGCAGTACTTC
CDR3: CASSHRPGHPSYEQYF

D: -
V: TRBV28
J: TRBJ2-5
size: -
DNA: TGTGCCAGCAGTTTAGGAGGCGTTCCGGGGCAGACCCAGTACTTC
CDR3: CASSLGGVPGQTQYF

D: -
V: TRBV3-1/TRBV3-2
J: TRBJ1-4
size: -
DNA: TGTGCCAGCAGCCCGGTTGCAACTAATGAAAAACTGTTTTTT
CDR3: CASSPVATNEKLFF

D: -
V: TRBV7-9
J: TRBJ2-5
size: -
DNA: TGTGCCAGCAGCGCACTCGACAGGACCCAAGAGACCCAGTACTTC
CDR3: CASSALDRTQETQYF

D: -
V: TRBV16
J: TRBJ2-3
size: -
DNA: TGTGCCAGCAGCCAATCGACAGATACGCAGTATTTT
CDR3: CASSQSTDTQYF

D: -
V: TRBV27
J: TRBJ2-2
size: -
DNA: TGTGCCAGCAGTATCCGAACGAACGCCGGGGAGCTGTTTTTT
CDR3: CASSIRTNAGELFF

D: -
V: TRBV6-5
J: TRBJ2-3
size: -
DNA: TGTGCCAGCAGTTCCCCGGGACTGAGCACAGATACGCAGTATTTT
CDR3: CASSSPGLSTDTQYF

D: -
V: TRBV19
J: TRBJ2-1
size: -
DNA: TGTGCCAGTAGTATAGTCCGTGGCAATGAGCAGTTCTTC
CDR3: CASSIVRGNEQFF

D: -
V: TRBV3-1/TRBV3-2
J: TRBJ1-3
size: few
DNA: TGTGCCAGCAGCCAAGGGGGACGGGGGAACGGAAACACCATATATTTT
CDR3: CASSQGGRGNGNTIYF

D: TRBD2
V: TRBV4-2
J: TRBJ2-7
size: -
DNA: TGTGCCAGCAGCCAACTGTGGGCTAGCGGGAGGCAGGACGAGCAGTACTTC
CDR3: CASSQLWASGRQDEQYF

D: -
V: TRBV4-1
J: TRBJ2-7
size: few
DNA: TGCGCCAGCAGCCAAGAGCGTTACGGGAGCTCCTACGAGCAGTACTTC
CDR3: CASSQERYGSSYEQYF